This entry lists 21 T cell receptor beta chains sequenced from one sample in a study of early T cells in non-severe SARS-CoV-2 infection. From the 5' RACE reads, TCRdb called clonotypes with MiXCR, one entry per CDR3 protein. Of roughly 60,000 distinct CDR3 sequences listed, about 12% were seen once; the top ten hold 4% to 5%. The sequenced material came from whole blood. Receptor source: an adult who was a healthcare worker with PCR-confirmed SARS-CoV-2 infection or an uninfected control (not recorded which).

This clonotype was seen repeatedly, ten times or more. This chain links TRBV19 with TRBJ2-2, with no clear D. V was clipped by 5 bases and J by 1 base, with 5 bases between them. In germline, CDR1 is LNHDA, CDR2 SQIVND (reference sequence). This CDR3 comprises 13 residues. The CDR3 nucleotides read TGTGCCAGTAGTTGGAGGAACACCGGGGAGCTGTTTTTT. Protein product: CASSWRNTGELFF.

This chain joins TRBV4-3 and TRBJ1-6, with 8 bases lining up with TRBD1. This CDR3 contains 15 residues. V lost 0 bases and J lost 6; bases outside the gene matches: 1. Germline loops: CDR1 LGHNA, CDR2 YSLEER. DNA of the CDR3: TGCGCCAGCAGCCAAGAAGGACAGGGTAATTCACCCCTCCACTTT. Translation: CASSQEGQGNSPLHF.

J is TRBJ2-3 and V is TRBV2; TRBD2 matches at 9 bases. This CDR3 comprises 15 residues. CDR1 is SNHLY, CDR2 FYNNEI, per germline. Losses at the gene ends were 3 bases for V and 4 bases for J; bases not matched to a gene: 5. CDR3 nucleotides: TGTGCCAGCAGTGATGGCGGGGGGGCCGCAGATACGCAGTATTTT. It is translated as CASSDGGGAADTQYF.

This clonotype was counted a few times. The V and J genes are TRBV12-3 or TRBV12-4 and TRBJ2-7, with TRBD2 matching 7 bases. The CDR3 is 12 residues long. J was trimmed by 5 bases and V by 7 bases; bases with no gene match: 5. The CDR3 DNA sequence: TGTGCCAGCACCTGGGGGGGGAACGAGCAGTACTTC. Its protein product is CASTWGGNEQYF.

This rearrangement joins TRBV10-3 to TRBJ2-3, with 9 bases that match TRBD1. The V segment lost 4 bases and the J segment 2 bases; nucleotides outside the gene matches: 7. Germline V CDR1 and CDR2: ENHRY, SYGVKD. There are 16 residues in the CDR3. The CDR3: CAISGWDREPTDTQYF. The CDR3 nucleotides read TGTGCCATCAGTGGATGGGACAGGGAACCCACAGATACGCAGTATTTT.

This clonotype was observed at least ten times. J is TRBJ2-6 and V is TRBV4-3; D gene unclear. Germline-derived CDR1 and CDR2 are LGHNA and YSLEER. Deletions cut 0 bases from V and 2 bases from J, with 11 bases between. The CDR3 has 17 residues. In DNA, the CDR3 is TGCGCCAGCAGCCAAGATGGGAAGGGTACTGGGGCCAACGTCCTGACTTTC. It specifies CASSQDGKGTGANVLTF.

The chain has TRBV6-6 and TRBJ1-5; possible D gene TRBD1, 5 bases. Trimming cost V 5 bases and J 1 base, with 12 bases left between them. The CDR3 consists of 15 residues. Germline assignment: CDR1 MNHNY and CDR2 SVGAGI (reference sequence). This CDR3 reads CASSAPGDSNQPQHF. The DNA of the CDR3 is TGTGCCAGCAGTGCTCCCGGGGACAGCAATCAGCCCCAGCATTTT.

This clonotype was detected a few times. The chain combines TRBV12-3 or TRBV12-4 with TRBJ1-6; 9 bases map to TRBD1. The CDR3 is 16 amino acids. V was clipped by 3 bases and J by 10 bases; unmatched bases: 10. The CDR3 DNA follows: TGTGCCAGCAGTTTGGACAGGGGCGTAAGGGGGTCACCCCTCCACTTT. This gives the protein CASSLDRGVRGSPLHF.

The V gene is TRBV5-1, the J gene TRBJ2-1; possible D gene TRBD1, 5 bases. The CDR3 consists of 15 residues. V gave up 0 bases and J gave up 4 bases, with 11 bases separating them. The germline CDR1 and CDR2 sequences are SGHRS and YFSETQ. CDR3 bases: TGCGCCAGCAGCTTGGGAGAGACAGATTACAATGAGCAGTTCTTC. Protein: CASSLGETDYNEQFF.

The chain uses TRBV9 and TRBJ2-3; D is ambiguous. Germline V gene data show CDR1 as SGDLS and CDR2 as YYNGEE. This CDR3 region has 14 residues. The ends were cut back, 2 bases at V and 1 base at J, with 8 bases in the middle. The DNA for the CDR3 is TGTGCCAGCAGCGTCGCTCGGGGCACAGATACGCAGTATTTT. Residues: CASSVARGTDTQYF.

In its sample, this clonotype ranks as medium-sized. The rearrangement joins TRBV2 to TRBJ2-5, with 11 bases aligning to TRBD2. V was clipped by 6 bases and J by 1 base; unmatched bases: 13. The CDR3 has 18 residues. The germline gives CDR1 SNHLY, CDR2 FYNNEI. CDR3 nucleotides: TGTGCCAGCAGAGATACCCTGGGACTAGCGGAAACCCAAGAGACCCAGTACTTC. This gives the protein CASRDTLGLAETQETQYF.

This clonotype was counted between two and nine times. The chain is built from TRBV11-2 and TRBJ2-3; TRBD2 matches at 7 bases. Germline V gene data show CDR1 as SGHAT and CDR2 as FQNNGV. V lost 2 bases, J lost 3 bases, and 5 bases stayed unmatched. The CDR3 has 15 amino acids. CDR3 sequence: CASSLTSGVTDTQYF. CDR3 in DNA: TGTGCCAGCAGCTTAACAAGCGGGGTAACAGATACGCAGTATTTT.

CDR3 sequence: CSVGLAGVGEQYF. DNA for the CDR3: TGCAGCGTGGGACTAGCGGGGGTTGGGGAGCAGTACTTC. This chain links TRBV29-1 with TRBJ2-7, with 14 bases fitting TRBD2. CDR1 is SQVTM and CDR2 is ANQGSEA in the germline V gene. J lost 7 bases, V lost 6 bases, and 5 bases had no gene match. CDR3 size: 13 residues.

The sample holds a few counts of this clonotype. The chain couples TRBV20-1 to TRBJ2-1, with D perhaps given as TRBD1 or TRBD2 (5 bases each). With 3 bases removed from V and 5 bases from J, the gap between germline ends came to 20 bases. Looked up from germline, CDR1 is DFQATT and CDR2 is SNEGSKA (reference sequence). The CDR3 covers 16 residues. The CDR3 bases are TGCAGTGCTAGGGGACCGGCACCCCGAATGAACAATGAGCAGTTCTTC. It encodes CSARGPAPRMNNEQFF.

This rearrangement joins TRBV9 to TRBJ2-4, with 7 bases fitting TRBD1. The CDR3 loop spans 15 amino acids. V was clipped by 3 bases and J by 4 bases; unmatched bases: 7. CDR1 is SGDLS, CDR2 YYNGEE, per germline. Here the CDR3 reads CASSDQGEWKNIQYF. The CDR3 DNA reads as TGTGCCAGCAGCGACCAGGGGGAATGGAAAAACATTCAGTACTTC. Combining the CDR3 with reference TRBV9 and TRBJ2-4 gives the whole variable domain DSGVTQTPKHLITATGQRVTLRCSPRSGDLSVYWYQQSLDQGLQFLIQYYNGEERAKGNILERFSAQQFPDLHSELNLSSLELGDSALYFCASSDQGEWKNIQYFGAGTRLSVL.

This clonotype was detected a few times. The chain has TRBV20-1 and TRBJ2-7; 10 nucleotides align to TRBD2. The CDR3 contains 14 residues. From germline, CDR1 is DFQATT and CDR2 SNEGSKA (reference sequence). V shed 3 bases, J shed 6 bases, and the junction held 8 bases outside the gene matches. CDR3 sequence (DNA): TGCAGTGCTAGGATGGGGACTAGCGCTCGCGAGCAGTACTTC. Residues: CSARMGTSAREQYF.

As regards this clonotype: One end of the junction fails to match germline, which may point to a read error. J is TRBJ2-5 and V is TRBV9; 7 positions match TRBD1. The CDR3 is made up of 15 amino acids. The germline V gene encodes CDR1 SGDLS and CDR2 YYNGEE. The CDR3 here is CASSGGIETGSMKHF. CDR3 nucleotide sequence: TGTGCCAGCAGCGGGGGGATAGAGACAGGGTCCATGAAGCACTTC.

In its sample, this clonotype was seen many times. This rearrangement joins TRBV6-4 to TRBJ2-3, with TRBD2 matching over 9 bases. The germline V gene encodes CDR1 MRHNA and CDR2 SNTAGT. The CDR3 has 13 amino acids. Losses at the gene ends were 4 bases for V and 7 bases for J; bases not matched to a gene: 3. The CDR3 loop reads CASSGLADNTQYF. The CDR3 DNA sequence: TGTGCCAGCAGTGGACTAGCGGATAATACGCAGTATTTT.

This clonotype was detected only a few times. The chain employs TRBV29-1 and TRBJ2-3; 9 bases are a match to TRBD1. The V gene end was trimmed by 2 bases and the J gene end by 4 bases; junction bases not matched to a gene: 7. Germline V gives CDR1 SQVTM, CDR2 ANQGSEA. The CDR3 has 15 residues. The CDR3 bases are TGCAGCGTTGAACCGTGGGACAGGGCCCCAGATACGCAGTATTTT. It is translated as CSVEPWDRAPDTQYF.

The chain employs TRBV21-1 and TRBJ2-3. TRBV21-1 is shown as a pseudogene. This CDR3 spans 17 amino acids. The CDR3 sequence is CASSKALGELATDTQYF. CDR3 DNA: TGTGCCAGCAGCAAAGCGCTCGGGGAACTAGCAACAGATACGCAGTATTTT.

The rearrangement uses TRBV6-2 or TRBV6-3 and TRBJ1-2, with D possibly being TRBD1 (5 bases). Germline assignment: CDR1 MNHEY and CDR2 SVGEGT. This CDR3 region has 14 residues. Deletions cut 7 bases from V and 4 bases from J, with 16 bases between. This CDR3 is CASIQRGAFYGYTF. CDR3 DNA: TGTGCCAGCATCCAAAGAGGGGCCTTCTATGGCTACACCTTC.